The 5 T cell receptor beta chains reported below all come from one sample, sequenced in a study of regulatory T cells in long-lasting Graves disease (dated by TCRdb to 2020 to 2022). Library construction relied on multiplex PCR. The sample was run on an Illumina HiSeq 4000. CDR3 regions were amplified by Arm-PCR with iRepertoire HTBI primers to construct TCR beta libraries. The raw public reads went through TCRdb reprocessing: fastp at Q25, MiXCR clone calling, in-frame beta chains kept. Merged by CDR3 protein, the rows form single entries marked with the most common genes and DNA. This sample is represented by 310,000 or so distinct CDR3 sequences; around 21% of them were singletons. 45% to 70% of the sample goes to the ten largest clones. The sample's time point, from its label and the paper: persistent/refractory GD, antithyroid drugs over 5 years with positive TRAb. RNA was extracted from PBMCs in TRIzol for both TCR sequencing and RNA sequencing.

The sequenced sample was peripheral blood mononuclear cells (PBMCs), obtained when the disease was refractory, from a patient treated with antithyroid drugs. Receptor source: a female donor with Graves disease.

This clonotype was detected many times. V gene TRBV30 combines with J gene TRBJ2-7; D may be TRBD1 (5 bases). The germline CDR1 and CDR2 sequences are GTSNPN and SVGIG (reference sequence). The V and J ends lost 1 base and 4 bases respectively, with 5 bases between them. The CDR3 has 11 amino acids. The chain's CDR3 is CAWSGQYEQYF. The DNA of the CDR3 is TGTGCCTGGAGTGGACAGTACGAGCAGTACTTC.

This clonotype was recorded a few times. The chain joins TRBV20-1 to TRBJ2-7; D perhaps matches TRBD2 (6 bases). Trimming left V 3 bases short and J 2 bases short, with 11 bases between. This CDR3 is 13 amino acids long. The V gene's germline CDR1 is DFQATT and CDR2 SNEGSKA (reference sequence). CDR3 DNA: TGCAGTGCTAGTCGGAGGGGAACCTACGAGCAGTACTTC. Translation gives CSASRRGTYEQYF.

The CDR3 spells CASKRRAEPYYEQYF. The CDR3 DNA sequence: TGTGCCAGCAAGCGACGGGCGGAGCCTTACTACGAGCAGTACTTC. This chain joins TRBV6-4 and TRBJ2-7; D unclear. With 7 bases removed from V and 3 bases from J, the gap between germline ends came to 19 bases. The germline CDR1 and CDR2 sequences are MRHNA and SNTAGT. This CDR3 has 15 amino acids.

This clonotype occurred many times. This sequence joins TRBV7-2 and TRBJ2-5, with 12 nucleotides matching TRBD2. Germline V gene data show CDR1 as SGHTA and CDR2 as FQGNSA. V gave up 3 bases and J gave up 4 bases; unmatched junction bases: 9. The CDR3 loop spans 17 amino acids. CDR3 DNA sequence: TGTGCCAGCAGCTTTCTGAACCCGGGACTAGCGGGAGAGACCCAGTACTTC. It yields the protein CASSFLNPGLAGETQYF.

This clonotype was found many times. CDR3 sequence (DNA): TGCAGTGCTAGAGATCGTCCGGAGGGAGGAGTGCAGTACTTC. This sequence encodes CSARDRPEGGVQYF. This chain connects TRBV20-1 to TRBJ2-7; tentatively, D is TRBD2 (6 bases). Germline CDR1 reads DFQATT; CDR2 reads SNEGSKA (reference sequence). The CDR3 runs 14 residues. V lost 0 bases and J lost 9, with 18 bases in between.